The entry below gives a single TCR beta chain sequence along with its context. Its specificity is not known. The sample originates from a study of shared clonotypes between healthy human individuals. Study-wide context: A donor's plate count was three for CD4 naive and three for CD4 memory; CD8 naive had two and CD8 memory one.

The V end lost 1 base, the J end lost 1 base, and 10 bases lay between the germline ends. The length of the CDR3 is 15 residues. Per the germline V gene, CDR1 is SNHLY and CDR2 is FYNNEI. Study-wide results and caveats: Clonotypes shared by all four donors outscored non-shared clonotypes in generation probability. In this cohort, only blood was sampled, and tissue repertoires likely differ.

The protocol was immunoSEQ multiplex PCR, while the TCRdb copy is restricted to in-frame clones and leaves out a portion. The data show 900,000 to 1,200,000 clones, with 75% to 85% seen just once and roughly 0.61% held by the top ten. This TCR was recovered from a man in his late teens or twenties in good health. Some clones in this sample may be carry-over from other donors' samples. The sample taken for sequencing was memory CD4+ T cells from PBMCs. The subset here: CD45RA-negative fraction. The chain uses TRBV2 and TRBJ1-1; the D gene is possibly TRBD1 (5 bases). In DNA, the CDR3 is TGTGCCAGCAGTGAAGAGGCGGGGCGGAACACTGAAGCTTTCTTT. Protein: CASSEEAGRNTEAFF.